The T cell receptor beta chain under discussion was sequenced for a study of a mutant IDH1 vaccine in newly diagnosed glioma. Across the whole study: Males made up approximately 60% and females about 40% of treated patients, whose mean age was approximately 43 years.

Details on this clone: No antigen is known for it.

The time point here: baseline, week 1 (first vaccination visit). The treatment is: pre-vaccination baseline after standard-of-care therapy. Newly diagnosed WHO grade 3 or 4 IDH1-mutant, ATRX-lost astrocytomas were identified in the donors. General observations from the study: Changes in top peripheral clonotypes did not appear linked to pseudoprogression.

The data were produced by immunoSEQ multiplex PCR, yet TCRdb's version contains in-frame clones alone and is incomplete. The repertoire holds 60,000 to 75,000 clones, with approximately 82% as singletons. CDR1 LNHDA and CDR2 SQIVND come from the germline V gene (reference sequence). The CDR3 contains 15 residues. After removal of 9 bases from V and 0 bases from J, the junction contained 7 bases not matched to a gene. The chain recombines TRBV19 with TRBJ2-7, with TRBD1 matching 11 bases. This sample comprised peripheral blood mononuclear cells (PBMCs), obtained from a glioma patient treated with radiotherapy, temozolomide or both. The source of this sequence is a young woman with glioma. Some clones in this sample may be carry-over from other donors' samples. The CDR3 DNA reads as TGTGCCAGCGGACCCGGGACAGGGGGCTCCTACGAGCAGTACTTC. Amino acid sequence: CASGPGTGGSYEQYF. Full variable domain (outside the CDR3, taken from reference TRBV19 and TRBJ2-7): DGGITQSPKYLFRKEGQNVTLSCEQNLNHDAMYWYRQDPGQGLRLIYYSQIVNDFQKGDIAEGYSVSREKKESFPLTVTSAQKNPTAFYLCASGPGTGGSYEQYFGPGTRLTVT.